This T cell receptor beta chain was profiled in a study of vaccination effects on CD4 cells after COVID-19. Overall study results and limits: The post-vaccine spike-reactive clones of convalescents showed a predominance of new vaccine-induced clones. Both infection-induced and vaccine-induced clones contracted markedly at late post-vaccination timepoints.

Under the ViraFEST assay, PBMC were stimulated with viral peptide pools so that antigen-specific CD4+ T cells expanded. Sequencing was performed afterwards. After around ten days in culture, the CD4+ T cells were isolated. This person caught SARS-CoV-2 sometime from March to December 2020, and PCR testing confirmed the infection. About 2.1 million PBMC were placed in each well, which was supplemented with 8.5 to 10 IU/ml IL-2 and approximately 10 ug/ml peptides. Half the medium was replaced with IL-2 medium on days 3 and 7. Measured with immunoSEQ multiplex PCR; TCRdb has only the in-frame clones, and not every one. The sample holds more than 35,000 clones, around 72% seen once. Turning to this clone: What it binds is unknown.

The CDR3 is 13 residues long. Germline CDR1 and CDR2: KGHDR and SFDVKD. V gave up 7 bases and J gave up 4 bases, with 9 bases separating them. The receptor was derived from a human donor who had a prior SARS-CoV-2 infection. The specimen was CD4+ T cells from PBMCs cultured with a peptide pool, collected before COVID-19 vaccination. This chain joins TRBV24-1 and TRBJ2-2; a possible D gene is TRBD2 (5 bases). CDR3 protein: CATSLAITGELFF. The CDR3 DNA sequence: TGTGCCACCAGCCTAGCTATCACCGGGGAGCTGTTTTTT.